The clone carrying this T cell receptor (beta chain) was recorded at least ten times. Amplification targeted TCR beta CDR3 regions from RNA transcripts. During a first-round RT-PCR of the TCR CDR3, the HTBI primer set was used. TCRdb fed the multiplex PCR reads into MiXCR, producing one record per CDR3 protein. The sample includes 270,000 or so distinct CDR3 sequences, around 15% seen only once; the top ten take 30%. The CDR3 totals 15 residues. Trimming removed 3 bases from V and 4 bases from J; junction bases left unmatched: 6. The germline V gene encodes CDR1 SGDLS and CDR2 YYNGEE. This entry is derived from a study of T cells in Graves' hyperthyroidism and ophthalmopathy. The study excluded patients with uncontrolled infection, other autoimmune disease, pregnancy or lactation.

Sequencing was performed on blood. The receptor was isolated from a woman aged 50 to 65 with Graves' hyperthyroidism that later progressed to Graves' ophthalmopathy. This chain links TRBV9 with TRBJ2-1, with 8 nucleotides matching TRBD2. Written as DNA, the CDR3 is TGTGCCAGCAGCGCTGGGCCTAGCGGGTACAATGAGCAGTTCTTC. This sequence encodes CASSAGPSGYNEQFF.